Listed below are T cell receptor beta chains from one sample, sequenced in a study of CD8 T cells in ankylosing spondylitis. A single record per CDR3 protein comes from TCRdb applying MiXCR to the 5' RACE reads. Among 200,000 to 300,000 distinct CDR3 sequences listed, under 30% were seen once. Material for sequencing was blood, either unsorted or a sorted T cell fraction (not recorded which). These receptors were obtained from a male donor with ankylosing spondylitis or in good health (not recorded which). CDR3s include the opening cysteine and the closing phenylalanine or tryptophan. Each record gives: V gene, clone size, CDR3 length, D gene, J gene, CDR3 DNA, CDR3 protein. D genes are given only for firm matches. Clone size, where shown, is once, few, many, or a class for clones that have expanded.

TRBV18	once	13	-	TRBJ2-7	TGTGCCAGCTCACCAGACTGGGCCCGGGAGCAGTACTTC	CASSPDWAREQYF
TRBV20-1	-	14	-	TRBJ2-3	TGCAGTGCTAGAGTGCTATCTAGCACAGATACGCAGTATTTT	CSARVLSSTDTQYF
TRBV29-1	-	14	TRBD2	TRBJ2-3	TGCAGCGTGCCCTGGGGACTATCTAGGGTTACGCAGTATTTT	CSVPWGLSRVTQYF
TRBV29-1	many	12	-	TRBJ2-1	TGCAGCGTGGGGTCAGGGGACAATGAGCAGTTCTTC	CSVGSGDNEQFF
TRBV20-1	few	14	TRBD2	TRBJ2-7	TGCAGTGCTGCGTCTAGCGGGGGTCACTACGAGCAGTACTTC	CSAASSGGHYEQYF
TRBV12-3/TRBV12-4	many	14	-	TRBJ2-7	TGTGCCAGCAGTTCGGGGACGGGACTCTACGAGCAGTACTTC	CASSSGTGLYEQYF
TRBV5-1	many	12	-	TRBJ2-5	TGCGCCAGCAGCTTGGAAGGTGAGACCCAGTACTTC	CASSLEGETQYF
TRBV20-1	many	16	TRBD2	TRBJ2-1	TGCAGTGCTAGACAACCCACGGGACTAGAAGACAATGAGCAGTTCTTC	CSARQPTGLEDNEQFF
TRBV11-2	many	17	-	TRBJ1-6	TGTGCCAGCAGCTTACGTGCGCCGAGCTCCTATAATTCACCCCTCCACTTT	CASSLRAPSSYNSPLHF
TRBV5-1	once	14	-	TRBJ2-2	TGCGCCAGCAGCTTCGATCAGTACACCGGGGAGCTGTTTTTT	CASSFDQYTGELFF
TRBV12-3/TRBV12-4	-	13	-	TRBJ1-2	TGTGCCAGCAGTTTCGGGGCAGGGTCTGGCTACACCTTC	CASSFGAGSGYTF
TRBV20-1	many	12	-	TRBJ1-2	TGCAGTGCTCGACAGTCCGGTTGGGGCTACACCTTC	CSARQSGWGYTF
TRBV27	many	15	-	TRBJ2-2	TGTGCCAGCAGTAGTGGACCCGGCGGCACCGGGGAGCTGTTTTTT	CASSSGPGGTGELFF
TRBV12-3/TRBV12-4	many	16	TRBD2	TRBJ2-1	TGTGCCAGCAGCCCTCTGTTAGCGGGGCCCTACAATGAGCAGTTCTTC	CASSPLLAGPYNEQFF
TRBV29-1	few	12	TRBD1	TRBJ2-2	TGCAGCGCAAACAGGGGAACCGGGGAGCTGTTTTTT	CSANRGTGELFF
TRBV7-8	once	14	-	TRBJ2-3	TGTGCCAGCAGCTTATCTCCGGGGATCAATACGCAGTATTTT	CASSLSPGINTQYF
TRBV20-1	many	14	-	TRBJ2-3	TGCAGTGCCCCGCCAGCGGAGGGCACAGATACGCAGTATTTT	CSAPPAEGTDTQYF
TRBV5-1	many	21	TRBD2	TRBJ2-2	TGCGCCAGCAGCACAAAAGACCCGGGACTAGCGGGGTTAACGAACACCGGGGAGCTGTTTTTT	CASSTKDPGLAGLTNTGELFF
TRBV29-1	-	11	-	TRBJ2-3	TGCAGCGTTGGAGGAACAGATACGCAGTATTTT	CSVGGTDTQYF
TRBV20-1	few	17	-	TRBJ2-1	TGCAGTGCTAGAGATACCACGGCAGGGGGGACACACAATGAGCAGTTCTTC	CSARDTTAGGTHNEQFF
TRBV20-1	-	13	-	TRBJ1-6	TGCAGTGCCCTGGGGCCCCTCGATTCACCCCTCCACTTT	CSALGPLDSPLHF
TRBV12-3/TRBV12-4	-	14	TRBD2	TRBJ2-7	TGTGCCAGCAAACTAGCGGGGGGAACCTACGAGCAGTACTTC	CASKLAGGTYEQYF